This TCR beta chain stems from a study of blood T cell repertoires in COVID-19. As for the study in general: COVID-19 samples from acute and convalescent phases originated in the United States, Italy and Spain. Sources were T cells, B-cell-depleted T cells, or PBMCs; the material itself was cDNA or gDNA.

In the original processing: Amplification of reference gene primers was used by the study to estimate nucleated cell counts. The table came from immunoSEQ multiplex PCR; TCRdb's copy has only in-frame clones and leaves some out. The V and J calls and clone size were taken over from that table, and D and trimming were inferred from the DNA. The data contain some 130,000 clones, about four fifths of them singletons. The CDR3 sequence is 14 residues long. From germline, CDR1 is SNHLY and CDR2 FYNNEI. Trimming cost V 2 bases and J 0 bases, with 6 bases left between them. The source is an elderly woman with acute or convalescent COVID-19. The sample taken for sequencing was peripheral blood. V and J are TRBV2 and TRBJ2-3; possible D gene TRBD2, 5 bases. The CDR3 loop reads CASSERTSTDTQYF. The CDR3 DNA is TGTGCCAGCAGTGAAAGGACTAGCACAGATACGCAGTATTTT.